This TCR beta chain comes out of a study of blood T cell repertoires in COVID-19. Study-wide background: Collection of acute and convalescent COVID-19 samples took place in the United States, Italy and Spain.

This CDR3 region has 17 residues. The trim removed 4 bases at V and 4 bases at J, leaving 11 bases unmatched. In germline, CDR1 is SGDLS, CDR2 YYNGEE. Clones were sequenced by immunoSEQ multiplex PCR, and TCRdb holds only the in-frame ones, with some missing. Counted here are a few hundred thousand clones, about 84% occurring once; the ten biggest clones make up around an eighth. The specimen was peripheral blood. This clonotype originated in a man older than 75 with acute or convalescent COVID-19. The chain is built from TRBV9 and TRBJ2-3; TRBD2 matches 11 bases. In nucleotides, the CDR3 is TGTGCCAGCAGCCCCCTAGCGGGGGGCCTTCATCCAGATACGCAGTATTTT. Protein product: CASSPLAGGLHPDTQYF.